This T cell receptor (beta chain) was captured in a study of tumor-infiltrating lymphocytes in primary liver carcinoma. This clonotype was detected a few times. The V end was cut by 4 bases, the J end by 3 bases, with 11 bases between. The CDR3 covers 14 residues. Germline CDR1 and CDR2: SGHAT and FQNNGV. Production of TCR beta cDNA used roughly 0.55 ug total RNA together with a constant-region primer. Three nested multiplex PCR rounds, a slightly modified ARM-PCR method, built the TCR beta libraries. Amplification in the first two PCR rounds was performed using TRBV1-TRBV30 forward primers and a C-beta reverse primer for roughly 9 cycles each. Each CDR3 protein is one row after TCRdb ran MiXCR on the multiplex PCR reads. The sample consists of 95,000 to 100,000 distinct CDR3 sequences, 65% to 75% of them appearing once. Co-extraction yielded RNA and DNA from around 20-30 mg of unsorted bulk tissue.

The TCR originated in a woman in her fifties or sixties with primary liver carcinoma and hepatitis B virus infection. This chain links TRBV11-2 with TRBJ2-3, with TRBD2 as a possible D gene (5 bases). The sequenced sample was liver tumor tissue from sampling region 2. The subset: tumor region T2, inferior pole. The CDR3 protein is CASSSRGETDTQYF. For the CDR3, the DNA is TGTGCCAGCAGCTCCCGGGGTGAGACAGATACGCAGTATTTT.